Listed here is a single T cell receptor (beta chain). Its antigen is not yet known. From its cysteine to its phenylalanine, the CDR3 spans 13 amino acids. Nucleotide data are not available. In the germline V gene, CDR1 corresponds to MNHEY and CDR2 to SVGEGT. Sequencing relied on a NextSeq 550. The Human TCR Profiling Kit (MiLaboratory) was used to prepare UMI-labeled 5' RACE TRB cDNA libraries. The full amount of extracted RNA was used for cDNA synthesis, and the full amount of resulting cDNA was used for PCR amplification. Libraries were prepared in parallel with an identical number of PCR cycles. Per the source publication's procedure: With a minimum of two reads required per UMI, MIGEC and MiXCR pulled out about 54,000 +/- 9,700 unique UMI-labeled TRB cDNA molecules from each library. Each library averaged about 37,000 +/- 9,700 functional in-frame TRB CDR3 nucleotide clonotypes without stop codons. After downsampling to 5000 UMI-labeled TRB molecules per sample, diversity metrics, including normalized Shannon-Wiener and Chao1, were computed in VDJtools. For the central five CDR3 residues, VDJtools calculated physicochemical properties weighted by clonotype size, namely interaction energy, strength, volume and Kidera factor 4. Reprocessed by TCRdb, the reads give a single entry per CDR3 protein sequence, without DNA. These V and J calls originate from TCRdb's pipeline instead of the authors' own analysis. This sample's listing comprises 130,000 or so distinct CDR3 sequences. The ten largest clonotypes hold about 0.37% of the sample.

These data originate in a study of CXCR3-negative and CXCR3-positive naive CD8 T cells (dated by TCRdb to the late 2010s). Background on the whole study: In total, some 140 million TRB reads were obtained, which works out to roughly 1.5 +/- 0.3 million reads per library. Data from 11 donors, pooled across two independent experiments, went into the diversity and physicochemical repertoire analyses. For the TRBV-TRBJ cluster analysis, the naive subsets came from roughly 5 donors, while the memory cells came from 3 donors.

Broad study findings and their caveats: Within the same donor, TRBV-TRBJ usage looked similar between naive CXCR3-negative and CXCR3-positive cells, but memory cells had distinct patterns. Freshly isolated PBMCs were used for most assays because CXCR3 expression went down partially after cryopreservation. Comparably high repertoire diversity was found in both naive subsets, whereas much lower repertoire diversity was found in memory CD8+ T cells. TRB CDR3s from CXCR3-positive naive cells showed higher hydrophobicity (lower Kidera factor 4), lower energy, and higher strength and volume indices than CXCR3-negative naive cells. Because surface CD5, which is linked to self-reactivity in mice, was comparable between the naive subsets, TCR interaction strength was also inferred from the physicochemical properties of TRB CDR3s.

For every CD8+ T cell subset, approximately 300,000 cells were flow-sorted straight into RLT lysis buffer, and each subset was sorted in triplicate. Naive CD8+ T cells were defined stringently as CD45RO-CCR7+CD27+CD95- to exclude memory contaminants. Standard density gradient centrifugation was used to isolate peripheral blood mononuclear cells from buffy coats. Naive CXCR3-negative and CXCR3-positive CD8+ T cells were flow-sorted using a FACSAria III. Total RNA was extracted from sorted cells using an RNeasy Mini Kit. Sequencing used naive CXCR3+ CD8+ T cells from blood. Interpreted using the paper, the cell subset or site label stands for: CD45RO-CCR7+CD27+CD95- naive CD8+ T cells expressing CXCR3 (TNR3+). The chain joins TRBV6-2 or TRBV6-3 to TRBJ2-1. This sequence originates from a human donor in good health. Some clones in this sample may be carry-over from other donors' samples. The encoded CDR3 is CASSEHVDDEQFF.